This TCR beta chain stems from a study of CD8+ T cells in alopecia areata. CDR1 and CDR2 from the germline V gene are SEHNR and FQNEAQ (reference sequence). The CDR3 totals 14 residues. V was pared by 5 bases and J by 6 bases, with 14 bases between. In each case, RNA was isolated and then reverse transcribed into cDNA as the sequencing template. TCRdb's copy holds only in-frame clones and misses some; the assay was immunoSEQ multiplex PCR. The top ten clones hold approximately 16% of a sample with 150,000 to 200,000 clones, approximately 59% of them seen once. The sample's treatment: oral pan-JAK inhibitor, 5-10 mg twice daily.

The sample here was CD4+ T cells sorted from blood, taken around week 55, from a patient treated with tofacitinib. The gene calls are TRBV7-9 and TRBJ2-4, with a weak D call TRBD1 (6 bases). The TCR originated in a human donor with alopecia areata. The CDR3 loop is CASSPEDRRNIQYF. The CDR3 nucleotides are TGTGCCAGCAGCCCAGAAGACAGGCGAAACATTCAGTACTTC.